The 5 T cell receptor beta chains given below trace back to one sample, sequenced in a study of beta chain features in type 1 diabetes. Study-level findings and limits: Significant though moderate, a shortening of TCRB CDR3s appeared in all four CD4+ subsets of Type 1 diabetes patients.

No antigen is known for these receptors. All of the isolated RNA was reverse transcribed, so expressed TCRB transcripts were sequenced. Produced via immunoSEQ multiplex PCR; TCRdb's table is partial and in-frame only. This sample carries about 640,000 clones, 9.5% to 15% of them seen once, and the ten largest clones take roughly 0.11%. Sequenced input: naive CD4+ T cells from blood. These receptors all stem from a man aged 30 to 45 with type 1 diabetes.

CDR3: CASSPGQPTDTQYF. CDR3 nucleotides: TGTGCCAGCAGTCCGGGACAACCCACAGATACGCAGTATTTT. This chain connects TRBV6-5 to TRBJ2-3; D might be TRBD1 (6 bases). The germline V gene has CDR1 MNHEY and CDR2 SVGAGI. V lost 5 bases, J lost 2 bases, and 11 bases lay in between. The CDR3 covers 14 residues.

The chain recombines TRBV5-6 with TRBJ1-2, with D hard to call. V was pared by 0 bases and J by 3 bases, with 6 bases between. There are 13 residues in the CDR3. Germline CDR1 reads SGHDT; CDR2 reads YYEEEE. CDR3 bases: TGTGCCAGCAGCTTGGAGGCTTACTATGGCTACACCTTC. Translated: CASSLEAYYGYTF.

This clone was observed a handful of times. The DNA for the CDR3 is TGTGCCAGCAGCTTGATGGCTCAAGAGACCCAGTACTTC. Translation: CASSLMAQETQYF. This sequence joins TRBV5-4 and TRBJ2-5, with D unclear. Trimming took 1 base from V and 2 from J, leaving 6 bases between them. Germline assignment: CDR1 SGHNT and CDR2 YYREEE (reference sequence). The CDR3 totals 13 residues.

The chain has TRBV27 and TRBJ1-1, with 8 nucleotides matching TRBD1. V lost 5 bases to trimming and J lost 1 base; unmatched junction nucleotides: 6. The germline gives CDR1 MNHEY, CDR2 SMNVEV (reference sequence). This CDR3 is built from 15 residues. Written as DNA, the CDR3 is TGTGCCAGCAGTCTTCGGACAGGGACGAACACTGAAGCTTTCTTT. This translates into CASSLRTGTNTEAFF.

In its sample, this clone was seen a few times. J is TRBJ1-2 and V is TRBV9; D is perhaps TRBD1 (6 bases). Germline CDR1 and CDR2: SGDLS and YYNGEE. There are 14 residues in the CDR3. V lost 1 base and J lost 2, with 9 bases in between. The CDR3 DNA follows: TGTGCCAGCAGCGTATTTCAGGGGAACTATGGCTACACCTTC. This translates into CASSVFQGNYGYTF.